The sequence of this T cell receptor (beta chain) was determined in a study of cytomegalovirus exposure and HLA in healthy donors. Findings of the study overall: HLA allele associations emerged for some 16,000 TCR beta sequences in a later analysis, at 0.05 false discovery rate. Most observed TCR sequences were rare, whereas some public TCRs were detected in many donors. Per published reports, the classifier diagnosed cytomegalovirus status with high specificity and sensitivity.

Comment on this clone: Its antigen is not known.

Primers: 60 Vbeta forward and 13 Jbeta reverse. Per the authors' pipeline: A later analysis tallied some 80 million unique TCR beta chains, around 9.9 million of them shared. The protocol was immunoSEQ multiplex PCR, while the TCRdb copy is restricted to in-frame clones and leaves out a portion. D and trimming were read from the DNA, whereas the V and J calls and clone size are those reported in that table. The data contain 81,000 or so clones, 77% of them singletons. The V gene's germline CDR1 is SGHRS and CDR2 YFSETQ. CDR3 length equals 16 residues. Trimming stripped 4 bases from V and 1 base from J, with 14 bases between.

The source is a man in his forties or fifties in good health and CMV-seropositive. The chain carries TRBV5-1 and TRBJ2-2, with D perhaps matching TRBD1 (6 bases). Sequences were obtained from PBMCs. CDR3 residues: CASSPTGTQNTGELFF. The DNA for the CDR3 is TGCGCCAGCAGCCCAACCGGGACACAGAACACCGGGGAGCTGTTTTTT. Filled out from reference TRBV5-1 and TRBJ2-2, the complete variable domain reads KAGVTQTPRYLIKTRGQQVTLSCSPISGHRSVSWYQQTPGQGLQFLFEYFSETQRNKGNFPGRFSGRQFSNSRSEMNVSTLELGDSALYLCASSPTGTQNTGELFFGEGSRLTVL.